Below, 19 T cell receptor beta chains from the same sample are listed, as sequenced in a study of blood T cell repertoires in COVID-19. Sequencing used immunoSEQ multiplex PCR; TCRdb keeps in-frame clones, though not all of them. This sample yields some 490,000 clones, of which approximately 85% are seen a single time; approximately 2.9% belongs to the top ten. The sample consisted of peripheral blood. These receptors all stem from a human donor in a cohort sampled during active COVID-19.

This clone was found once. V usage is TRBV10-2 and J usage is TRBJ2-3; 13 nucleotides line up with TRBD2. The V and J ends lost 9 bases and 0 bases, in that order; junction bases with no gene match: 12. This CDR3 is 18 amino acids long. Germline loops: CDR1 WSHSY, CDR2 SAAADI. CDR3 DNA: TGCGCCAGTGAAGGGGGGACTAGCGGGACCATAAGCACAGATACGCAGTATTTT. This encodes CASEGGTSGTISTDTQYF.

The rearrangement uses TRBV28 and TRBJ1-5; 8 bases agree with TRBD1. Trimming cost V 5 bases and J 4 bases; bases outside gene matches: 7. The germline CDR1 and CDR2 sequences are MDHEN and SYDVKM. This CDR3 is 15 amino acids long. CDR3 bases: TGTGCCAGCAGTACCCGGGACAGGTTAAATCAGCCCCAGCATTTT. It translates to CASSTRDRLNQPQHF.

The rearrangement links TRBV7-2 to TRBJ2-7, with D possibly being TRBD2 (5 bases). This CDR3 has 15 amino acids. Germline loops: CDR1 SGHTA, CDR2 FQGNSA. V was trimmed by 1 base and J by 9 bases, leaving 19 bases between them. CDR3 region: CASSLDGNAVVGQYF. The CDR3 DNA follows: TGTGCCAGCAGCTTAGACGGGAATGCAGTTGTGGGGCAGTACTTC.

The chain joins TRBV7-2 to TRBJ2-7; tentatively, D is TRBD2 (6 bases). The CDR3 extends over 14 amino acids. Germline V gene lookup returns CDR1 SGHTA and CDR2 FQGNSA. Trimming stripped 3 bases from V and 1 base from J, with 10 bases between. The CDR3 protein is CASSFTGASYEQYF. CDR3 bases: TGTGCCAGCAGCTTTACGGGAGCGTCCTACGAGCAGTACTTC.

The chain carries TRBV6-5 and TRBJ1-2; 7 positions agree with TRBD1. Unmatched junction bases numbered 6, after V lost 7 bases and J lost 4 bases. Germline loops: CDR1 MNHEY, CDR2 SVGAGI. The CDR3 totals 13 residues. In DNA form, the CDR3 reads TGTGCCAGCACTAAGGGACAGTCCTATGGCTACACCTTC. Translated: CASTKGQSYGYTF.

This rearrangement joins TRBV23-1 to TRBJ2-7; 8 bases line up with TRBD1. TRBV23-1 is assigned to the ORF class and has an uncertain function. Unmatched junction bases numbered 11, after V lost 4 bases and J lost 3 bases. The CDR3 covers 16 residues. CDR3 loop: CASSPPPGQEYYEQYF. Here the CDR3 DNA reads TGCGCCAGCAGTCCGCCTCCGGGACAGGAATACTACGAGCAGTACTTC.

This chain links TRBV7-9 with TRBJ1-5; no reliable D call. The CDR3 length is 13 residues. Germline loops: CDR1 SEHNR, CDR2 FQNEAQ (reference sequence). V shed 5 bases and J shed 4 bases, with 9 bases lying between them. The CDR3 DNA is TGTGCCAGCAGCCCTCATGAGAATCAGCCCCAGCATTTT. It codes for CASSPHENQPQHF.

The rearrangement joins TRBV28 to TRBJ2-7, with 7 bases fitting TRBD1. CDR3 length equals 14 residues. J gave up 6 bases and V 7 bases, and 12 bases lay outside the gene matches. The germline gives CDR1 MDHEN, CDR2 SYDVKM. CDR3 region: CASTPFPTGREQYF. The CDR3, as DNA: TGTGCCAGCACCCCTTTTCCGACAGGGCGCGAGCAGTACTTC.

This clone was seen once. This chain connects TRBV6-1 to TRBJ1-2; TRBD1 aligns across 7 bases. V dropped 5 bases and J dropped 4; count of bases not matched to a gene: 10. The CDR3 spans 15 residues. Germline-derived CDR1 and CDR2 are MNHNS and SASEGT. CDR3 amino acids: CASSSRLGTAYGYTF. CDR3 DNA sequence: TGTGCCAGCAGTTCGCGATTGGGGACAGCCTATGGCTACACCTTC.

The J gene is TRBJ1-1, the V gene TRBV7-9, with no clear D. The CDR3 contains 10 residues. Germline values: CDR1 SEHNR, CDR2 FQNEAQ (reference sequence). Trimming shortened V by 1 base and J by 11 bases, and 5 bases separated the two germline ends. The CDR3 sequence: CASSLGGAFF. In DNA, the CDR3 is TGTGCCAGCAGCTTAGGAGGCGCTTTCTTT.

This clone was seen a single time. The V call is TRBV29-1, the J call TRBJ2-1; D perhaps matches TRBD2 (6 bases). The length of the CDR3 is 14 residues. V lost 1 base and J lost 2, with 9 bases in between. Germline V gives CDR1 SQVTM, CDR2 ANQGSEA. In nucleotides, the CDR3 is TGCAGCGTTGAAGGACCGGGGGCCTACAATGAGCAGTTCTTC. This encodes CSVEGPGAYNEQFF.

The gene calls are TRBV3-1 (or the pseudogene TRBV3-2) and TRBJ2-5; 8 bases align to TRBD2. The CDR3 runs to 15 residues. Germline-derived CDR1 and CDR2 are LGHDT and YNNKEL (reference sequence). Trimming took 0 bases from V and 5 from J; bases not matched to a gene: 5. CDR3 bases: TGTGCCAGCAGCCAAGATCGGGGGGGGTGGGAGACCCAGTACTTC. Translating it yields CASSQDRGGWETQYF.

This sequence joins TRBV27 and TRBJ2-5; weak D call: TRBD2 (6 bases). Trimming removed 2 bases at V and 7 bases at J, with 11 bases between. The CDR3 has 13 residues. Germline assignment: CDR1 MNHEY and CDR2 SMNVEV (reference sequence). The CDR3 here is CASSLGTEGTQYF. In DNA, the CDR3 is TGTGCCAGCAGTTTAGGGACGGAGGGGACCCAGTACTTC.

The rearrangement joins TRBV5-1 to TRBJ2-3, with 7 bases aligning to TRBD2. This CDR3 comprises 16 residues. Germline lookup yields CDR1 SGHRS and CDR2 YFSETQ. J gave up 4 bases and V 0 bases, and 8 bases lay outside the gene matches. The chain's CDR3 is CASSLEGRGGADTQYF. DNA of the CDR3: TGCGCCAGCAGCTTGGAAGGGCGGGGAGGGGCAGATACGCAGTATTTT.

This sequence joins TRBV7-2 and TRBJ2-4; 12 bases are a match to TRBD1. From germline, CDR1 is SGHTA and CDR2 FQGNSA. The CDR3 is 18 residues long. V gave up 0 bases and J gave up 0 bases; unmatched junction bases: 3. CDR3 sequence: CASSLAGTGGIAKNIQYF. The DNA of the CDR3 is TGTGCCAGCAGCTTAGCTGGGACAGGGGGCATAGCCAAAAACATTCAGTACTTC.

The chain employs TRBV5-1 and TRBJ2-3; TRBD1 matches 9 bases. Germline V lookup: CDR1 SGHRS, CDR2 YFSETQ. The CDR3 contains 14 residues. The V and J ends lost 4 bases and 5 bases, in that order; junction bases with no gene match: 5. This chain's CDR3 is CASSPWDREDTQYF. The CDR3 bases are TGCGCCAGCAGCCCGTGGGACAGGGAAGATACGCAGTATTTT. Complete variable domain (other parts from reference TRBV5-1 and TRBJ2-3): KAGVTQTPRYLIKTRGQQVTLSCSPISGHRSVSWYQQTPGQGLQFLFEYFSETQRNKGNFPGRFSGRQFSNSRSEMNVSTLELGDSALYLCASSPWDREDTQYFGPGTRLTVL.

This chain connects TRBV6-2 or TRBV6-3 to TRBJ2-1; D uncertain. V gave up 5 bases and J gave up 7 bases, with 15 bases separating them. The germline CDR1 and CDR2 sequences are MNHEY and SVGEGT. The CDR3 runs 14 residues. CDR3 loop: CASSPSTRLNEQFF. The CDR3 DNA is TGTGCCAGCAGTCCCTCGACAAGGCTAAATGAGCAGTTCTTC.

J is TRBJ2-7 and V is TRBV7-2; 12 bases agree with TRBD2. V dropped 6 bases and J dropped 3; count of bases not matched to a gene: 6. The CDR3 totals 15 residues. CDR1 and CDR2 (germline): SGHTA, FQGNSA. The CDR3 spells CASSSLAGGHYEQYF. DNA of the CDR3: TGTGCCAGCAGTTCACTAGCGGGAGGCCACTACGAGCAGTACTTC.

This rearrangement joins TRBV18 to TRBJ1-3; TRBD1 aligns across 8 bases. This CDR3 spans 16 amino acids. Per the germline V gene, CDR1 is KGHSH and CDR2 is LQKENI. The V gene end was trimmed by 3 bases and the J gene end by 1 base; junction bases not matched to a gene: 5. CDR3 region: CASSPQRTGSGNTIYF. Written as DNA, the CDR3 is TGTGCCAGCTCACCTCAAAGGACAGGGTCTGGAAACACCATATATTTT.